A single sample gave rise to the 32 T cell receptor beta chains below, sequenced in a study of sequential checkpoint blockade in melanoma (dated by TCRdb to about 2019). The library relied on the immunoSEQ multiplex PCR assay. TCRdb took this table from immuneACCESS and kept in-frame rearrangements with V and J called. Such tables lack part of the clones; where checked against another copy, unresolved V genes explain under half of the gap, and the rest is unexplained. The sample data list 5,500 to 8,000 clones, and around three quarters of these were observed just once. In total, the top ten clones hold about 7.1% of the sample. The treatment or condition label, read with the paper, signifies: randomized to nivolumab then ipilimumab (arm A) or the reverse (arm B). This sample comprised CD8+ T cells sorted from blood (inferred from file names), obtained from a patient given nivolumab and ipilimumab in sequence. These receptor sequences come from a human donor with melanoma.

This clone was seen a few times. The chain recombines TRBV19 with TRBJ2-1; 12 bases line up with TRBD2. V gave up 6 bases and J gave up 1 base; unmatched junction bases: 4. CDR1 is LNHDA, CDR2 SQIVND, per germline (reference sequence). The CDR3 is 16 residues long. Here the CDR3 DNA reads TGTGCCAGTAGGTGGACTAGCGGGACTTCCTACAATGAGCAGTTCTTC. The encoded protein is CASRWTSGTSYNEQFF.

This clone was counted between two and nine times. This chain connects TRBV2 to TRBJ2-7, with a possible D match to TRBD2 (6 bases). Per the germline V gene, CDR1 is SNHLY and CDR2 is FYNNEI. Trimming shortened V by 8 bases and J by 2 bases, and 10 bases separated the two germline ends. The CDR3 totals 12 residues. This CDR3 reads CASAEGPYEQYF. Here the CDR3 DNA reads TGTGCCAGCGCGGAGGGACCCTACGAGCAGTACTTC.

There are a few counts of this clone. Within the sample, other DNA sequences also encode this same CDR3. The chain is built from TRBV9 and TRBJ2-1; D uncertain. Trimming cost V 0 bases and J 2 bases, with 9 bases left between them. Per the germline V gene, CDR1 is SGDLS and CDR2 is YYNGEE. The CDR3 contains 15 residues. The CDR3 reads CASSVERWAYNEQFF. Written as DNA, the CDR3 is TGTGCCAGCAGCGTAGAGCGCTGGGCCTACAATGAGCAGTTCTTC.

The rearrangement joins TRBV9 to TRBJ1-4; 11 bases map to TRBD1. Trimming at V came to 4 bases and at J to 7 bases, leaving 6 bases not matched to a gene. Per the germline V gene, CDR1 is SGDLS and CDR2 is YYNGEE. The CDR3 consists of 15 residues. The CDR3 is CASSPGGQGVEKLFF. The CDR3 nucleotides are TGTGCCAGCAGCCCGGGGGGACAGGGGGTTGAAAAACTGTTTTTT.

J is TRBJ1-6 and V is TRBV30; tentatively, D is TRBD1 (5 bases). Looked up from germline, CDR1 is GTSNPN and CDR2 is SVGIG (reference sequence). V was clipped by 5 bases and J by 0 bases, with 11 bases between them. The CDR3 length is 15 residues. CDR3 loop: CAWRRASSYNSPLHF. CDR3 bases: TGTGCCTGGCGCAGGGCCAGCTCCTATAATTCACCCCTCCACTTT.

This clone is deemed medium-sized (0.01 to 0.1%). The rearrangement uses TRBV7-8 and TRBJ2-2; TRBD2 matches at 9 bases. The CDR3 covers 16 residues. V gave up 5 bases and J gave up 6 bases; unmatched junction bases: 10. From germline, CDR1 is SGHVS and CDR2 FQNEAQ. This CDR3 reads CASSGPSGGRAGELFF. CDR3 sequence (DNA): TGTGCCAGCAGCGGGCCGTCCGGCGGGAGGGCCGGGGAGCTGTTTTTT.

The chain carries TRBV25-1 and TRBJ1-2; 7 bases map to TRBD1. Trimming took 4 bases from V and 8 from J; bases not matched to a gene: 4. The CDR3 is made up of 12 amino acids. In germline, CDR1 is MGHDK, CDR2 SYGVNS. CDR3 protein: CASSGQGEGYTF. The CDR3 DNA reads TGTGCCAGCAGTGGACAGGGAGAGGGCTACACCTTC.

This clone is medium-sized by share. The CDR3 reads CASSLSSGSYNEQFF. For the CDR3, the DNA is TGTGCCAGTAGCCTGTCTAGCGGGAGCTACAATGAGCAGTTCTTC. The J gene is TRBJ2-1, the V gene TRBV19, with 10 bases that match TRBD2. This CDR3 has 15 amino acids. The V gene's germline CDR1 is LNHDA and CDR2 SQIVND (reference sequence). The V segment lost 6 bases and the J segment 3 bases; nucleotides outside the gene matches: 5.

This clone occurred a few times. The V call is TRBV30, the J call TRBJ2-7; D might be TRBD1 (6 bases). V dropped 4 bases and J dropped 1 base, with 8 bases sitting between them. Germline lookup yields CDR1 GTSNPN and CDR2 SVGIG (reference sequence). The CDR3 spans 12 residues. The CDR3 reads CAWTGESYEQYF. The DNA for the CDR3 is TGTGCCTGGACAGGGGAATCCTACGAGCAGTACTTC.

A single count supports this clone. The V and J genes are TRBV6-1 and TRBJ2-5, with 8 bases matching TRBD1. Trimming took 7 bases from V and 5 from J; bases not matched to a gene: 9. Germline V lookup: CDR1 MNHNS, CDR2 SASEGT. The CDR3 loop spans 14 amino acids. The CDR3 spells CASTPWTGMETQYF. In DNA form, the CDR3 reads TGTGCCAGCACCCCTTGGACAGGGATGGAGACCCAGTACTTC.

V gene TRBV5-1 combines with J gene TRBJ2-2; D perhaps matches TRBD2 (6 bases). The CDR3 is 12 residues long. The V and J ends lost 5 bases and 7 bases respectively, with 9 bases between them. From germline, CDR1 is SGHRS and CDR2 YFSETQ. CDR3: CASRDGSGELFF. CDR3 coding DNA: TGCGCCAGCAGGGACGGGAGCGGGGAGCTGTTTTTT.

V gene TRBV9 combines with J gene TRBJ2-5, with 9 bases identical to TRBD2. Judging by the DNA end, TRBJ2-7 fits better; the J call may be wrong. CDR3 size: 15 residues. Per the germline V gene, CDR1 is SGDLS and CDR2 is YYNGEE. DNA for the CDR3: TGTGCCAGCAGCGTAGGGCGGACTAGCGCCCACGAGCAGTACTTC. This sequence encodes CASSVGRTSAHEQYF.

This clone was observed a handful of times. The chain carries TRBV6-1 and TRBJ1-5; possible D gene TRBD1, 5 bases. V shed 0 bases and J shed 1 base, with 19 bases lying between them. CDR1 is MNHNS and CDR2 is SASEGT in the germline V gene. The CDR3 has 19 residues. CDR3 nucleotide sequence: TGTGCCAGCAGTGAAGCGGTCAGGGTGATGAGTTTGAGCAATCAGCCCCAGCATTTT. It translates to CASSEAVRVMSLSNQPQHF.

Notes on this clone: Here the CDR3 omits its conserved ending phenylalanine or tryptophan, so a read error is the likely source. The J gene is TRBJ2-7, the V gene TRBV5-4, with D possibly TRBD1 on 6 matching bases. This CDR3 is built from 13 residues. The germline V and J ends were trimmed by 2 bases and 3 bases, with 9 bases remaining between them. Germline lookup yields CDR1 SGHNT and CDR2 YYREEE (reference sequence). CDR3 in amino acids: CASSLDRHYEQYL. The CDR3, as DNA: TGTGCCAGCAGCTTAGACAGGCACTACGAGCAGTACCTC.

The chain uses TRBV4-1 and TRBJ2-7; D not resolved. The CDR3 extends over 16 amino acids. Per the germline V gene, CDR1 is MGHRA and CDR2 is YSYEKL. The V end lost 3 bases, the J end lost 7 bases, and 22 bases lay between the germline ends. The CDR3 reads CASSQTRNDPPTEQYF. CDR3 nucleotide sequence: TGCGCCAGCAGCCAGACCCGAAACGACCCCCCGACTGAGCAGTACTTC.

Here the CDR3 DNA reads TGTGCCAGCAGCCCCTGGGGGGAAATCGATGGCTACACCTTC. It translates to CASSPWGEIDGYTF. J is TRBJ1-2 and V is TRBV25-1; maybe TRBD1 (5 bases). Germline assignment: CDR1 MGHDK and CDR2 SYGVNS. The CDR3 runs 14 residues. V lost 6 bases to trimming and J lost 6 bases, with 17 bases between them.

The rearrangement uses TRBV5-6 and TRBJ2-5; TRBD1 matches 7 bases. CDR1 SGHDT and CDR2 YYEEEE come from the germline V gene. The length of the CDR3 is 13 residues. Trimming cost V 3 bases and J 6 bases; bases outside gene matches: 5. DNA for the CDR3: TGTGCCAGCAGCTACGGACAGGTGAAGACCCAGTACTTC. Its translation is CASSYGQVKTQYF.

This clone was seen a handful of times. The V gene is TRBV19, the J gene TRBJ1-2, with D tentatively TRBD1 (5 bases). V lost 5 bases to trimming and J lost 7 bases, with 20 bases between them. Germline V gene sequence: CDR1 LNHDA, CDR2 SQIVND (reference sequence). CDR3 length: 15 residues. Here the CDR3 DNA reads TGTGCCAGTAGTCAGGGCCCGCAGGCAATGAGTGGCTACACCTTC. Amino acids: CASSQGPQAMSGYTF.

CDR3 sequence (DNA): TGTGCCAGCAGTGACAGGGGGTTGGGGAATGAGCAGTTCTTC. This sequence encodes CASSDRGLGNEQFF. The chain uses TRBV6-4 and TRBJ2-1; perhaps TRBD1 as D (6 bases). Trimming took off 2 bases at V and 7 bases at J, with 12 bases between the two ends. The CDR3 spans 14 residues. Germline CDR1 is MRHNA and CDR2 is SNTAGT.

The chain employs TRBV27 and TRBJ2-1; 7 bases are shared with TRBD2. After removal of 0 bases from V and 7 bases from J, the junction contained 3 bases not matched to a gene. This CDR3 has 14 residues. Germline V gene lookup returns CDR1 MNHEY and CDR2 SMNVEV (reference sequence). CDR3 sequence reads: CASSLSPGGNEQFF. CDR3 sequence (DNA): TGTGCCAGCAGTTTATCCCCGGGAGGAAATGAGCAGTTCTTC.

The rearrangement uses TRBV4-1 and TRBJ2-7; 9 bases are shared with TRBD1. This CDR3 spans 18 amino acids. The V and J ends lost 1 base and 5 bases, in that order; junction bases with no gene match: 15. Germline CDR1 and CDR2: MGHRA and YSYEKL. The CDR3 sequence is CASSQVHPGTGRWDEQYF. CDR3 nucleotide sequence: TGCGCCAGCAGCCAAGTTCACCCCGGGACAGGGAGGTGGGACGAGCAGTACTTC.

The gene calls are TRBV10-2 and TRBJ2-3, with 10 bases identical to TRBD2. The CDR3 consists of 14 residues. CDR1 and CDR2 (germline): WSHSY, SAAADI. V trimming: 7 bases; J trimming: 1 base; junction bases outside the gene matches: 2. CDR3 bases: TGCGCCAGCAAAGGGACTAGCGGCACAGATACGCAGTATTTT. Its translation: CASKGTSGTDTQYF.

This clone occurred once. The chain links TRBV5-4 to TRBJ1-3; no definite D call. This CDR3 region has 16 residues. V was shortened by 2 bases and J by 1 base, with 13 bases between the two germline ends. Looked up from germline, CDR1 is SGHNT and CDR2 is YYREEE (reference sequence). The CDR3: CASSFLGARSGNTIYF. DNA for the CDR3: TGTGCCAGCAGCTTTTTGGGCGCAAGATCTGGAAACACCATATATTTT.

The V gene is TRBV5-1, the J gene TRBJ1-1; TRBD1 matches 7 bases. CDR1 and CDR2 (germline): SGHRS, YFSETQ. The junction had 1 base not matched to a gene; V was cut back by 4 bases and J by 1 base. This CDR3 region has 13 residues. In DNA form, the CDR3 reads TGCGCCAGCAGCAGGGGGCCGAACACTGAAGCTTTCTTT. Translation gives CASSRGPNTEAFF.

This CDR3 reads CASSQDRYSNQPQHF. The CDR3 DNA reads as TGCGCCAGCAGCCAAGACAGATATTCCAATCAGCCCCAGCATTTT. This chain links TRBV4-3 with TRBJ1-5; D unresolved. The V end lost 0 bases, the J end lost 3 bases, and 9 bases lay between the germline ends. The CDR3 has 15 residues. Germline-derived CDR1 and CDR2 are LGHNA and YSLEER.

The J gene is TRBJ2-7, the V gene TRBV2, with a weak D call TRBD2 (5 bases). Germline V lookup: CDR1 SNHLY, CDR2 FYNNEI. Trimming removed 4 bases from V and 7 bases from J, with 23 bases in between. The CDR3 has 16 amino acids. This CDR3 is CASSGVARGRSGEQYF. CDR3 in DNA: TGTGCCAGCAGTGGGGTAGCGAGAGGCCGTTCGGGGGAGCAGTACTTC. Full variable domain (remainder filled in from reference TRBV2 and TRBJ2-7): EPEVTQTPSHQVTQMGQEVILRCVPISNHLYFYWYRQILGQKVEFLVSFYNNEISEKSEIFDDQFSVERPDGSNFTLKIRSTKLEDSAMYFCASSGVARGRSGEQYFGPGTRLTVT.

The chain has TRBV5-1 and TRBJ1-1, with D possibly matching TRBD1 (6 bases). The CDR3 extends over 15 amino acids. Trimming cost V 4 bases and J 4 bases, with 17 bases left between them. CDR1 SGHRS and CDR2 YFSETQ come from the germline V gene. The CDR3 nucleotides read TGCGCCAGCAGCCCCCAGGGGTTAGGGGGCACTGAAGCTTTCTTT. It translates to CASSPQGLGGTEAFF.

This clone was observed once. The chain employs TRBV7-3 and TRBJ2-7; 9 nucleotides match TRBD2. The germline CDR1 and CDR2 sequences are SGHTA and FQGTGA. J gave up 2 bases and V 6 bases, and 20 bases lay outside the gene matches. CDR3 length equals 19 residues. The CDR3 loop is CASSPSLRTSATDTYEQYF. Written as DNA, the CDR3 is TGTGCCAGCAGTCCCTCACTTCGGACTAGCGCAACTGACACCTACGAGCAGTACTTC. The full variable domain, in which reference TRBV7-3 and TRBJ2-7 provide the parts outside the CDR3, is GAGVSQTPSNKVTEKGKYVELRCDPISGHTALYWYRQSLGQGPEFLIYFQGTGAADDSGLPNDRFFAVRPEGSVSTLKIQRTERGDSAVYLCASSPSLRTSATDTYEQYFGPGTRLTVT.

The CDR3 bases are TGTGCCAGCACCCAACCCTTTAACCGGGACAGGGAATTTTACGAGCAGTACTTC. Protein: CASTQPFNRDREFYEQYF. V is TRBV21-1 and J is TRBJ2-7; the D call of TRBD1 is as the table states it, not checked on the DNA. TRBV21-1 has pseudogene status. The CDR3 consists of 18 residues.

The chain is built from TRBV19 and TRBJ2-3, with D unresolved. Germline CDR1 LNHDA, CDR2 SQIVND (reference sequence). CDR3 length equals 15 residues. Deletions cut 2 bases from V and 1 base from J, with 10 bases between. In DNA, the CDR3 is TGTGCCAGTAGTATAACCCCGTCGGGCACAGATACGCAGTATTTT. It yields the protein CASSITPSGTDTQYF.

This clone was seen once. The CDR3 is CASSVATRIAGDSRELFF. In DNA, the CDR3 is TGTGCCAGCAGCGTAGCTACTCGGATAGCGGGAGACTCACGGGAGCTGTTTTTT. V usage is TRBV9 and J usage is TRBJ2-2; TRBD2 matches at 9 bases. Trimming took 0 bases from V and 9 from J; bases not matched to a gene: 15. CDR1 and CDR2 from the germline V gene are SGDLS and YYNGEE. The CDR3 consists of 18 residues.

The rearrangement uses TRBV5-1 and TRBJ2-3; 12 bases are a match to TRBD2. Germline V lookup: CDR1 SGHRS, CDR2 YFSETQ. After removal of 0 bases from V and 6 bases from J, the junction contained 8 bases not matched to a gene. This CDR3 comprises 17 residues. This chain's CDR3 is CASSLELTSGRRDTQYF. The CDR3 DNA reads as TGCGCCAGCAGCTTGGAGTTGACTAGCGGGAGACGGGATACGCAGTATTTT.